This entry concerns a single T cell receptor (beta chain). This clone was seen a handful of times. The antigen it recognizes is unknown. No base quality values were provided; no much bigger clone lies one nucleotide off. This sample stems from a study of cytomegalovirus exposure and HLA in healthy donors (dated by TCRdb to about 2017). For the wider study: An earlier analysis of approximately 640 of the donors reported roughly 300 Gb of sequence data and 117 million unique TCR beta sequences from about 200 million T cells. An early release that covered 640 HLA-typed donors contained approximately 300 gigabases of sequencing data and tens of millions of unique TCR sequences. The genetic ancestry cluster associated with self-reported Caucasian donors included 81% of the roughly 380 genotyped donors. The aim of the study was to test whether cataloging public T cell receptors could identify signatures of past pathogen exposure. The study used immunosequencing to profile the T cell repertoires of approximately 640 subjects and linked those repertoires to cytomegalovirus serostatus. A separate validation cohort of about 110 different subjects was used in addition to the roughly 620-subject first cohort. High-throughput TCR immunosequencing, statistical association of individual TCRs with disease status, and machine learning were combined to predict cytomegalovirus infection status. A later analysis re-examined previously published TCR beta repertoires from more than 550 donors and added high-resolution HLA genotyping to investigate patterns of TCR occurrence. In the later analysis, no new phenotypic data were used to find candidate immune exposures; instead, reliance was placed on TCR beta sequences and their occurrence across donors. In an earlier analysis of 550 to 700 of the donors, high-throughput TCR beta sequencing was used to judge whether each TCR beta V gene segment behaved as functional or pseudogenic. Donor age, sex, ethnicity and CMV serostatus were compiled alongside the repertoire data. A later genetic analysis used genome-wide SNP genotypes for 398 of the 666 donors, treating that subset as a discovery cohort. All discovery cohort repertoires had been generated on a single sequencing platform. HLA typing included class I and class II loci at four-digit resolution. Typing coverage varied by locus: roughly 620-640 donors for A, B, C, DRB1 and DQB1; roughly 510 for DQA1; over 600 for DPA1; around 490 for DPB1. Because of strong linkage in the cohort, four to six DR-DQ haplotypes were treated as single units for association and clustering. On average, 235,054 unique TCR beta nucleotide sequences were sequenced per donor among a few hundred genotyped donors of the cohort, with 15% to 20% of those sequences being non-productive. Study-level results and caveats: The authors suggested that the approach could potentially be generalized to other disease states and immunological phenotypes. The presence/absence analyses assumed that sequencing depth was roughly uniform across donors, and that assumption may not be true. Correlated functional status among segregating V segments might be attributable to linkage disequilibrium, but an unknown experimental factor could not be ruled out. Because HLA typing was missing for some donors at each locus, association tests included only the typed subset. Because counts were too low, seventeen rarely observed V segments, including chromosome 9 orphons, were excluded from the earlier analysis of around 590 of the donors. A later analysis found that TCR association rates varied across HLA loci, with DRB1 alleles showing the most associated TCRs and HLA-C alleles the fewest. An earlier analysis of approximately 590 of the donors showed that most TCR beta V segments appeared in productive rearrangements either about 90% or about 30% of the time, which broadly matched IMGT annotations. Because the 87-base-pair reads could not distinguish some IMGT-functional V segments, including TRBV6-2 and TRBV6-3, those segments were excluded. In this cohort, only TCR beta chains were sequenced, and detectable features were limited by the absence of alpha or paired-chain data. In the study, around 150 TCR beta chains were listed as associated with cytomegalovirus. Most TCR sequences were seen in very few donors, while some public TCRs were found in many individuals. Strong co-occurrence of HLA alleles, especially DR and DQ, made assigning TCR associations to individual alleles difficult. A further reported finding was that TCR beta sequences accurately predicted the HLA-A and HLA-B alleles for most subjects in the first cohort. CMV serostatus was the only immune exposure information available for the cohort. Most CMV-associated TCR beta chains appeared to be HLA-restricted in a later analysis, and the HLA associations seemed to be driven largely by CMV exposure. The classifier was reported to diagnose cytomegalovirus status with high specificity and sensitivity in both the original and validation cohorts. In a later analysis, HLA-associated TCR beta chains were found to be more clonally expanded and to have lower generation probabilities than equally common non-associated chains. A later analysis reported that several top co-occurrence clusters appeared linked to parvovirus B19, influenza, CMV and Epstein-Barr virus. A group of highly shared sequence variants was considered likely to be a technical artifact of the sequencing pipeline. A later analysis associated roughly 17,000 TCR beta sequences with specific HLA alleles at a false discovery rate of 0.05. In a later genetic analysis, fewer N-insertions in productive TCRs were reported among donors in an Asian-associated ancestry cluster than the approximately 710-donor mean. In a later genetic analysis, a missense DCLRE1C variant was associated with V-gene and J-gene trimming of TCR beta chains, and the association was replicated in an independent cohort. Three of the identified cytomegalovirus-associated TCR beta chains were confirmed in vitro to be specific for cytomegalovirus antigens.

At the junction V is shortened by 4 bases and J by 8 bases; bases outside the gene matches: 11. The CDR3 sequence holds 16 residues, the cysteine and phenylalanine included. Only CDR3 DNA is held: 48 bases, read in frame from base 1. CDR1 and CDR2, looked up from the germline V gene, are SNHLY and FYNNEI. Library creation used the immunoSEQ multiplex PCR assay. For the multiplex PCR, a mixture combining 60 forward primers for TCR Vbeta segments and 13 reverse primers for TCR Jbeta segments was used. The CDR3 region of rearranged TCR beta genes was amplified from genomic DNA with a multiplex PCR assay. The Illumina HiSeq System was used to sequence the amplified TCR beta libraries as 87-base-pair reads. In the original analysis: A later analysis tallied approximately 87 million unique TCR beta chains across the 640 or so repertoires, and some 10 million of those chains were shared by two or more donors. To remove PCR and sequencing errors, raw reads were error-corrected and collapsed into unique sequences using a nearest-neighbor algorithm that merged closely related sequences. To assign V, D and J gene segments, CDR3 sequences were aligned to IMGT reference sequences. For a sequence to be retained, a match of at least six nucleotides was required to both a V gene segment and a J gene segment. A rearrangement was called productive if the CDR3 had no stop codons and remained in frame with V and J, and every other rearrangement was called non-productive. CDR3 was defined by IMGT convention, running from the second conserved V-encoded cysteine to the conserved J-encoded phenylalanine. The earlier analysis of some 600 of the donors excluded sequences that lacked an unambiguous match to a single V gene segment. An earlier analysis of a few hundred of the donors called V segments functional above 56.7% productive rearrangements and segregating when the between-donor standard deviation exceeded 5%. A statistical classification framework was built to diagnose cytomegalovirus status from the catalog of TCR beta chain sequences. A later analysis assigned V and J genes by comparing TCR nucleotide sequences with IMGT/GENE-DB human TR gene sequences. Using the TCRdist pipeline, a later analysis assigned CDR3 sequences along with most-parsimonious VDJ recombination scenarios. In a later analysis, each TCR beta chain was defined by its CDR3 amino acid sequence together with its V-gene family, and reads lacking a unique V-gene family were excluded. To address suspected cross-contamination and a sequencing artifact, a later analysis removed 592 highly shared, low-generation-probability nucleotide sequences. In a later analysis, a clonal expansion index for each public chain was calculated from normalized within-repertoire ranks of inferred template counts. A later analysis computed generation probabilities with a VDJ recombination model fitted to out-of-frame rearrangements, and checked the results against IGoR. In a later analysis, hypergeometric tests were used to score TCR-TCR, TCR-HLA and TCR-CMV co-occurrence, with a repertoire-size bias correction applied to TCR pairs. False discovery rates were estimated in a later analysis by permuting HLA or CMV assignments 20 times. A later analysis grouped co-occurring TCRs with DBSCAN, adding TCRdist sequence similarity when clustering within HLA-allele-positive subsets. For co-occurrence clustering, repertoires with fewer than 30,000 or more than 120,000 public chains were excluded, along with a handful of repertoires with anomalous nucleotide sharing. What TCRdb holds here is the immuneACCESS table cut down to in-frame rearrangements. Part of the clones is not present; checked against another copy, under half of the missing clones reflect an unresolved V gene, and the others are unexplained. For V, J and clone size, that table is used; D and trimming come from the DNA. Recorded for this sample are 90,000 or so clones; about two thirds of them occurred a single time. Of the sample, about 15% is held by the ten largest clones.

In total, about 650 healthy bone marrow donors made up the cohort. At the time of sampling, every cohort member was nominally healthy, though immune exposures that went unrecorded were likely present. The donor was CMV seropositive and was included in the group of some 290 seropositive cohort members. Each donor provided a peripheral blood sample, and peripheral blood mononuclear cells were used for TCR beta sequencing. Genomic DNA was extracted from the blood cell samples with the Qiagen DNeasy Blood Extraction Kit. The rearranged chain carries TRBV2 and TRBJ1-6, with 7 central nucleotides matching TRBD1. The receptor was isolated from a woman in her 50s in good health and CMV-seropositive. The source material was PBMCs. The nucleotides are TGTGCCAGCAGTGGGGTCCGAACAGGGGCCGATTCACCCCTCCACTTT. This yields the protein CASSGVRTGADSPLHF. The full variable domain, completed from the reference TRBV2 and TRBJ1-6 proteins outside the CDR3, reads EPEVTQTPSHQVTQMGQEVILRCVPISNHLYFYWYRQILGQKVEFLVSFYNNEISEKSEIFDDQFSVERPDGSNFTLKIRSTKLEDSAMYFCASSGVRTGADSPLHFGNGTRLTVT.